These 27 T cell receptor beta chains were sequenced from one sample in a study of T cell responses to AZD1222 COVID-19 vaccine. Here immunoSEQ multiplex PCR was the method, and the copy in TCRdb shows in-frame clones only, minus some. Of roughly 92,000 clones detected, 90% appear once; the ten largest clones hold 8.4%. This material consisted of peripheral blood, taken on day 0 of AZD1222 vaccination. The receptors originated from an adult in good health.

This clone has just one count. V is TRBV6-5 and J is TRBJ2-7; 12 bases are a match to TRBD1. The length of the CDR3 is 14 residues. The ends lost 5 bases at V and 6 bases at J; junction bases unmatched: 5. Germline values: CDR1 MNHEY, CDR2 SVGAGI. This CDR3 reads CASSIGTGGREQYF. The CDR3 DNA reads TGTGCCAGCAGTATTGGGACAGGGGGCCGCGAGCAGTACTTC.

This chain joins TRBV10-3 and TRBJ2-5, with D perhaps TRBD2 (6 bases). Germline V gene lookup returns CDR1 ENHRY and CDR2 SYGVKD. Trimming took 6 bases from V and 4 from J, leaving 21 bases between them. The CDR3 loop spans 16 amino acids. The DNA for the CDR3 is TGTGCCATCAGCGAGGAGGGTTCGAGAATTGGAGAGACCCAGTACTTC. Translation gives CAISEEGSRIGETQYF.

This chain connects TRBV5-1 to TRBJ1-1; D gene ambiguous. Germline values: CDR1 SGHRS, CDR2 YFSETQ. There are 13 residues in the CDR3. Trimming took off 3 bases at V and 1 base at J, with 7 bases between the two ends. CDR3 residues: CASSSAGNTEAFF. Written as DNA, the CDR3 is TGCGCCAGCAGCTCTGCCGGGAACACTGAAGCTTTCTTT.

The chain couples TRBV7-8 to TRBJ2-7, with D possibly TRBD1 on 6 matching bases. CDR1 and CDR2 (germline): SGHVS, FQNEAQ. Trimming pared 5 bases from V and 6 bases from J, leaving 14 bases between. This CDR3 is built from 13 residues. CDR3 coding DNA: TGTGCCAGCAGCCCGAATACAGGGACCGAGCAGTACTTC. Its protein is CASSPNTGTEQYF. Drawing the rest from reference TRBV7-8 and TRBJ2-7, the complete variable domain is GAGVSQSPRYKVAKRGQDVALRCDPISGHVSLFWYQQALGQGPEFLTYFQNEAQLDKSGLPSDRFFAERPEGSVSTLKIQRTQQEDSAVYLCASSPNTGTEQYFGPGTRLTVT.

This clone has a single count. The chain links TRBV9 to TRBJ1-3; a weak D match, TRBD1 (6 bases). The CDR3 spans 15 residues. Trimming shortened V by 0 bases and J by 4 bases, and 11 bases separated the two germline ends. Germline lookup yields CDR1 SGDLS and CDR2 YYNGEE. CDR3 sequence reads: CASSVEGGEGNTIYF. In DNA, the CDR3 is TGTGCCAGCAGCGTAGAAGGGGGTGAAGGAAACACCATATATTTT.

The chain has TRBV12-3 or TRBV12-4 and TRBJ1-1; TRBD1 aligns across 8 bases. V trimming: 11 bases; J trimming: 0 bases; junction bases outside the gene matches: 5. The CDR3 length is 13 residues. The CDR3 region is CAGRQGMNTEAFF. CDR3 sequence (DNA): TGTGCCGGAAGACAGGGGATGAACACTGAAGCTTTCTTT.

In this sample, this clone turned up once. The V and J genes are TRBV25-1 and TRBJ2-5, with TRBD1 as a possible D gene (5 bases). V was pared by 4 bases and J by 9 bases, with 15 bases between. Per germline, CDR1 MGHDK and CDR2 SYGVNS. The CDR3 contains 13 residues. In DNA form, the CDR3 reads TGTGCCAGCAGTGGGACACCCCAAGGGGCCCAGTACTTC. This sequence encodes CASSGTPQGAQYF.

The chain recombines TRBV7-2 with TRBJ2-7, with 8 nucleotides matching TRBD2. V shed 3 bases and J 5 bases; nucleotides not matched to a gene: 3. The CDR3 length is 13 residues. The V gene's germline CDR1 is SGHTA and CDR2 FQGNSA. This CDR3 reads CASSFGGADEQYF. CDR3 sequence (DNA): TGTGCCAGCAGCTTCGGGGGGGCCGACGAGCAGTACTTC. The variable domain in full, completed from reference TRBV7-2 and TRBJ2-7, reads GAGVSQSPSNKVTEKGKDVELRCDPISGHTALYWYRQSLGQGLEFLIYFQGNSAPDKSGLPSDRFSAERTGGSVSTLTIQRTQQEDSAVYLCASSFGGADEQYFGPGTRLTVT.

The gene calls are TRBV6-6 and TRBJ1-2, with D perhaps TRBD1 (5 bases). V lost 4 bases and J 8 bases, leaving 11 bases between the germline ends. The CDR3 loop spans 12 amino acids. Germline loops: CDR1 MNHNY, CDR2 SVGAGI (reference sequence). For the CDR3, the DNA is TGTGCCAGCAGTTTTTCGGGGGACGGCTACACCTTC. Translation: CASSFSGDGYTF.

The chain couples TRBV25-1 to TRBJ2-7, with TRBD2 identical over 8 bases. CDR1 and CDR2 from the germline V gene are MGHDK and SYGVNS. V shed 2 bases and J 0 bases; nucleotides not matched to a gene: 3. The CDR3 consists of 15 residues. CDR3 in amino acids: CASSEAGTSSYEQYF. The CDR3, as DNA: TGTGCCAGCAGTGAAGCCGGGACTAGCTCCTACGAGCAGTACTTC.

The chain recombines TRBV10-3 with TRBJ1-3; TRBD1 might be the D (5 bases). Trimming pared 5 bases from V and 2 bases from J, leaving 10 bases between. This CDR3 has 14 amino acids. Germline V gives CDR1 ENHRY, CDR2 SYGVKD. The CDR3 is CAISPRGPGNTIYF. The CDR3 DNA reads TGTGCCATCAGTCCGAGGGGCCCTGGAAACACCATATATTTT.

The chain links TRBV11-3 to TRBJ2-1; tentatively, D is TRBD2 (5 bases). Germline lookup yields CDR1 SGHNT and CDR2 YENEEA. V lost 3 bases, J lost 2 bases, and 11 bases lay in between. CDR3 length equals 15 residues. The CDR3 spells CASSFLGAAYNEQFF. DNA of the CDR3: TGTGCCAGCAGCTTTCTGGGAGCCGCCTACAATGAGCAGTTCTTC.

The CDR3 protein is CASSQDSLVDTQYF. In nucleotides, the CDR3 is TGCGCCAGCAGCCAAGATAGCCTAGTAGATACGCAGTATTTT. The chain is built from TRBV4-3 and TRBJ2-3; no clear D. The CDR3 totals 14 residues. Germline V gene data show CDR1 as LGHNA and CDR2 as YSLEER. V lost 0 bases and J lost 5, with 9 bases in between.

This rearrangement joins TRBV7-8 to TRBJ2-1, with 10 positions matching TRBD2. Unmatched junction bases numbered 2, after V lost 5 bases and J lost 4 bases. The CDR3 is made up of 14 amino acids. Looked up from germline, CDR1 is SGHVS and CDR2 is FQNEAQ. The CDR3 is CASSRAGGYNEQFF. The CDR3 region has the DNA TGTGCCAGCAGCCGAGCGGGGGGGTACAATGAGCAGTTCTTC.

CDR3 residues: CASSYSRDRSSYEQYF. Written as DNA, the CDR3 is TGTGCCAGCAGTTACTCGAGGGACAGGAGCTCCTACGAGCAGTACTTC. V is TRBV6-5 and J is TRBJ2-7, with 8 bases fitting TRBD1. Germline V lookup: CDR1 MNHEY, CDR2 SVGAGI. Trimming at V came to 0 bases and at J to 0 bases, leaving 4 bases not matched to a gene. The CDR3 is 16 amino acids.

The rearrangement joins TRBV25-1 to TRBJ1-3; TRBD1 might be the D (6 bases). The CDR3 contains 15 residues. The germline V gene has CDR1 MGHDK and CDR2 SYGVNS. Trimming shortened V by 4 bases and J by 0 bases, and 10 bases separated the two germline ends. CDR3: CASSAGTRSGNTIYF. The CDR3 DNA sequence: TGTGCCAGCAGTGCTGGGACACGCTCTGGAAACACCATATATTTT.

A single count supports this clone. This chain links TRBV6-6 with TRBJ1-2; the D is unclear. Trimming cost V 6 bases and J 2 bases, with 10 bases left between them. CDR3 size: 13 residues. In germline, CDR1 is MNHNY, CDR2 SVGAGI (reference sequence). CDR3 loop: CASSSGENYGYTF. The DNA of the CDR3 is TGTGCCAGCAGCTCTGGAGAAAACTATGGCTACACCTTC.

CDR3 DNA: TGTGCCAGCAGCCAGGGTCAGTCTGGGGCCAACGTCCTGACTTTC. Amino acids: CASSQGQSGANVLTF. The J gene is TRBJ2-6, the V gene TRBV4-2; no definite D call. V lost 3 bases to trimming and J lost 1 base, with 7 bases between them. The germline V gene has CDR1 LGHNA and CDR2 YNFKEQ. The CDR3 consists of 15 residues.

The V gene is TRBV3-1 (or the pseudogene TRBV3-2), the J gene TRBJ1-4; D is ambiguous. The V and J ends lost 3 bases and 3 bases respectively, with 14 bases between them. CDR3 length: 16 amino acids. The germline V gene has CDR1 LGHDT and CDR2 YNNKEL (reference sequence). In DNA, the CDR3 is TGTGCCAGCAGCCAGGTCGGTAGAGGAGCTAATGAAAAACTGTTTTTT. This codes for CASSQVGRGANEKLFF.

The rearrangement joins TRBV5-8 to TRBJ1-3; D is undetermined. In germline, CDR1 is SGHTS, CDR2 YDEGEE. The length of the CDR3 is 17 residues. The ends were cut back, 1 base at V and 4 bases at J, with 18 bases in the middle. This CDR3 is CASSLSSPPRPGNTIYF. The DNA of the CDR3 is TGTGCCAGCAGCTTGTCATCCCCTCCTCGCCCGGGAAACACCATATATTTT.

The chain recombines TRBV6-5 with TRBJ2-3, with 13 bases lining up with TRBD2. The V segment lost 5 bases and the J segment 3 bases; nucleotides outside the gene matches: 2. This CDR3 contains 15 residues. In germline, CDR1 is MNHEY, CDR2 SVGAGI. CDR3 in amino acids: CASSQTSGGTDTQYF. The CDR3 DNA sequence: TGTGCCAGCAGTCAGACTAGCGGGGGGACAGATACGCAGTATTTT.

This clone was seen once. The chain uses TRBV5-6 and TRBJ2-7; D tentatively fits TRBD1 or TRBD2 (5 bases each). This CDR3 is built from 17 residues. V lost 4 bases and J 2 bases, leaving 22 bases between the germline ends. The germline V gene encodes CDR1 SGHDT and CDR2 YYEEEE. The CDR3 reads CASSLGTTPLGAYEQYF. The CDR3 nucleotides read TGTGCCAGCAGCCTAGGGACGACCCCTCTAGGGGCCTACGAGCAGTACTTC.

CDR3 in amino acids: CASSRDRLDTQYF. In DNA, the CDR3 is TGTGCCAGCAGTCGGGACAGGCTTGATACGCAGTATTTT. This rearrangement joins TRBV6-2 or TRBV6-3 to TRBJ2-3; 8 bases map to TRBD1. The germline V gene has CDR1 MNHEY and CDR2 SVGEGT. This CDR3 spans 13 amino acids. V lost 5 bases and J lost 6; bases outside the gene matches: 4.

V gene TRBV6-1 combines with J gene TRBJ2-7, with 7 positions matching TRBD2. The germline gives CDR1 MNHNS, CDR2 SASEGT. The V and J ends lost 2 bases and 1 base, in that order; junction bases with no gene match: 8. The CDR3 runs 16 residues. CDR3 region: CASSERGGLGSYEQYF. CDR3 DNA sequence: TGTGCCAGCAGTGAACGCGGAGGACTAGGGTCCTACGAGCAGTACTTC.

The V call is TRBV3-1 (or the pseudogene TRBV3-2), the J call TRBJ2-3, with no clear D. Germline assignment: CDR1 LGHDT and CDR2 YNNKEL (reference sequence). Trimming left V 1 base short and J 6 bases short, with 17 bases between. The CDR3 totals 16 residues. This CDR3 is CASSQGTGLVSDTQYF. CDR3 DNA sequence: TGTGCCAGCAGCCAAGGGACCGGCTTAGTTTCTGATACGCAGTATTTT.

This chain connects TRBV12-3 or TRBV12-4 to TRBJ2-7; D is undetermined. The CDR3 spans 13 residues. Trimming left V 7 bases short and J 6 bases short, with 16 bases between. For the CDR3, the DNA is TGTGCCAGCATGCAAGGGTTTTCGGGCGAGCAGTACTTC. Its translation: CASMQGFSGEQYF.

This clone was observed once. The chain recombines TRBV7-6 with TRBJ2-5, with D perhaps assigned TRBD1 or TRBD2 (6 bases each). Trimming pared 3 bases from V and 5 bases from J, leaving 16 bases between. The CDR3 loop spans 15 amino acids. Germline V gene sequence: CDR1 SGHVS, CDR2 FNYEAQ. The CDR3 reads CASSLTQGGQETQYF. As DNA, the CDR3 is TGTGCCAGCAGCTTGACACAGGGAGGACAGGAGACCCAGTACTTC.